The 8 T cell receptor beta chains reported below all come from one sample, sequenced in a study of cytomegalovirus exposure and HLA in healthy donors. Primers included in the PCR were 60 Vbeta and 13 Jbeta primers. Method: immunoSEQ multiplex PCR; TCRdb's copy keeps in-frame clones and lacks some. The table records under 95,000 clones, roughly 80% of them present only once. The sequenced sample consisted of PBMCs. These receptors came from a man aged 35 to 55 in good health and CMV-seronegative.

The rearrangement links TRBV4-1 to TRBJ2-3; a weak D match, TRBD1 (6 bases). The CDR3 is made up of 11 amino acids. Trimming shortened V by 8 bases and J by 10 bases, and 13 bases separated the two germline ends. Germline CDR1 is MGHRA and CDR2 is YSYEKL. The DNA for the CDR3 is TGCGCCAGCGGTACAGGGTTCGCGCAGTATTTT. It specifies CASGTGFAQYF.

The CDR3 protein is CASTPVAGVGGYTF. CDR3 DNA: TGTGCCAGCACCCCCGTGGCAGGGGTTGGCGGCTACACCTTC. The chain is built from TRBV11-3 and TRBJ1-2; D possibly corresponds to TRBD1 (6 bases). CDR3 length equals 14 residues. Germline V gives CDR1 SGHNT, CDR2 YENEEA. V dropped 7 bases and J dropped 8 bases, with 20 bases sitting between them. Drawing the rest from reference TRBV11-3 and TRBJ1-2, the complete variable domain is EAGVVQSPRYKIIEKKQPVAFWCNPISGHNTLYWYLQNLGQGPELLIRYENEEAVDDSQLPKDRFSAERLKGVDSTLKIQPAELGDSAVYLCASTPVAGVGGYTFGSGTRLTVV.

CDR3 region: CASSYAGVRGYTF. The DNA for the CDR3 is TGTGCCAGCAGCTACGCCGGGGTTCGCGGCTACACCTTC. The rearrangement joins TRBV5-6 to TRBJ1-2; D is undetermined. Germline CDR1 is SGHDT and CDR2 is YYEEEE. The CDR3 sequence is 13 residues long. Trimming cost V 3 bases and J 8 bases, with 14 bases left between them.

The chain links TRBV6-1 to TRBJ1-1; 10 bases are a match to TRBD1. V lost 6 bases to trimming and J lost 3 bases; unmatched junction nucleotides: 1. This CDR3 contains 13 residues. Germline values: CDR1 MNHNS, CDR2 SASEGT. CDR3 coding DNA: TGTGCCAGCAGGGGACAGGGGCACACTGAAGCTTTCTTT. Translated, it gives CASRGQGHTEAFF.

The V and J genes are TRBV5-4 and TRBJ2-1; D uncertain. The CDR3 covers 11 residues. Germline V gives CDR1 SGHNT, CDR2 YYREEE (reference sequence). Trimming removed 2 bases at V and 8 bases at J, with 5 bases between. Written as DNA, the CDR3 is TGTGCCAGCAGCTTTGGCTATGAGCAGTTCTTC. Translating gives CASSFGYEQFF.

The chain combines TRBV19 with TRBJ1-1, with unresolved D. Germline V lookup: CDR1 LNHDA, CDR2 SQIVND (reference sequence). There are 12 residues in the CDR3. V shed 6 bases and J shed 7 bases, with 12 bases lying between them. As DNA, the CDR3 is TGTGCCAGTAGCGAGGTCAAAAGTGAAGCTTTCTTT. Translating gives CASSEVKSEAFF.

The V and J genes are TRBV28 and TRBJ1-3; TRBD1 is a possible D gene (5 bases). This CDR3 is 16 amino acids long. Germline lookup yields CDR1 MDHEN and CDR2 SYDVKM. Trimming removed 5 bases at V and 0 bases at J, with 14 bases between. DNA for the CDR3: TGTGCCAGCAGTCTAAGGGTAGGGGTCTCTGGAAACACCATATATTTT. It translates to CASSLRVGVSGNTIYF. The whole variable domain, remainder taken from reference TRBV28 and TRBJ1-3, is DVKVTQSSRYLVKRTGEKVFLECVQDMDHENMFWYRQDPGLGLRLIYFSYDVKMKEKGDIPEGYSVSREKKERFSLILESASTNQTSMYLCASSLRVGVSGNTIYFGEGSWLTVV.

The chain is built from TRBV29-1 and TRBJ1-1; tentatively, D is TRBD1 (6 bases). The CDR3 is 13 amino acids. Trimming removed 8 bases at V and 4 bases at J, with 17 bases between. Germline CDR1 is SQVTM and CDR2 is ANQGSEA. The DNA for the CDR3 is TGCAGCCCGAGCCGCCCAGGGGTCACTGAAGCTTTCTTT. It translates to CSPSRPGVTEAFF.